The present T cell receptor (beta chain) was sequenced within a study of spatial heterogeneity in lung cancer. TCRdb re-called the 5' RACE reads through MiXCR, storing one row per CDR3 protein. The sample includes 3,500 to 4,000 distinct CDR3 sequences, about 5.2% of them seen just once. General study points: It was found that expanded intratumoral alpha and beta TCR counts tracked tumor mutation counts.

Time point given: sample taken at primary tumor resection. This CDR3 has 14 residues. Germline-derived CDR1 and CDR2 are KGHSH and LQKENI. Trimming removed 0 bases at V and 3 bases at J, with 9 bases between. This clonotype came up many times. Its antigen is undetermined. This clonotype was obtained from a female donor with early-stage non-small cell lung cancer. The sequencing used lung tumor tissue, collected at surgery. The V gene is TRBV18, the J gene TRBJ2-7, with D perhaps TRBD2 (5 bases). The CDR3 DNA sequence: TGTGCCAGCTCACCACCGAGGGTGATCTACGAGCAGTACTTC. As protein: CASSPPRVIYEQYF.